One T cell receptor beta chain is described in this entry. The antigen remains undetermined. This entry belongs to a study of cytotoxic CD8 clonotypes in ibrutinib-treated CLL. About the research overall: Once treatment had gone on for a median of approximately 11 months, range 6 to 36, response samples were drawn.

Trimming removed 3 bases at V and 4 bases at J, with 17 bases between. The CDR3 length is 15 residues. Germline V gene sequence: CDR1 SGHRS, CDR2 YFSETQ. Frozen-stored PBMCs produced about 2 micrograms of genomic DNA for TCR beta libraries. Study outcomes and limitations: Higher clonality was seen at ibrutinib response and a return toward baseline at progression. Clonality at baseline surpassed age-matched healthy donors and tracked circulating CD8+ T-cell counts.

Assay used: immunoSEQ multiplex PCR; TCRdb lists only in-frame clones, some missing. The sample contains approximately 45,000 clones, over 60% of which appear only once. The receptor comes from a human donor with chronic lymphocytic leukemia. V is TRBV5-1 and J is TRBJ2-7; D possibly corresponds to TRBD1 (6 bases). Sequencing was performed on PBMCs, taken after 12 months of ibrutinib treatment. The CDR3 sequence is CASSSGHLQVYEQYF. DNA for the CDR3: TGCGCCAGCAGCTCGGGACACCTCCAGGTGTACGAGCAGTACTTC.